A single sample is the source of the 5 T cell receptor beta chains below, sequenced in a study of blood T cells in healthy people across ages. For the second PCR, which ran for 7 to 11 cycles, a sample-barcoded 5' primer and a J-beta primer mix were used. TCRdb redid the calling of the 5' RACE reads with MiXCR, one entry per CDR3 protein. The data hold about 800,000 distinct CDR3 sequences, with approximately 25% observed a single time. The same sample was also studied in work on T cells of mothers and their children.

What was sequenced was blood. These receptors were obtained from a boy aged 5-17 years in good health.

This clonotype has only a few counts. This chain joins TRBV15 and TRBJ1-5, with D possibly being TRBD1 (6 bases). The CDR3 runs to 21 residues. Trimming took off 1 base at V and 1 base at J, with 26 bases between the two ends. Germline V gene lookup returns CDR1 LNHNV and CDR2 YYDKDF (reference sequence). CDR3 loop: CATSRALGDPGTTRSNQPQHF. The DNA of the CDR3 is TGTGCCACCAGCAGAGCGCTCGGGGATCCCGGGACAACTAGGAGCAATCAGCCCCAGCATTTT.

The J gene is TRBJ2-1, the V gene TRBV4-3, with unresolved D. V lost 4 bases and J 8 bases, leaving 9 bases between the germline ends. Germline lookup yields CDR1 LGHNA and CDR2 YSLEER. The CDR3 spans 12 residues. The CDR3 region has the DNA TGCGCCAGCAGCCTCACTGACCATGAGCAGTTCTTC. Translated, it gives CASSLTDHEQFF.

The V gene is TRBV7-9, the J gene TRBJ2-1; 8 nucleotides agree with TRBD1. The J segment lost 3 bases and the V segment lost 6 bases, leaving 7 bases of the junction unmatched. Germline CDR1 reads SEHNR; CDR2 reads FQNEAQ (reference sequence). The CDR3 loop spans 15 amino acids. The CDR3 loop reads CASRGTGFSYNEQFF. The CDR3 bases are TGTGCCAGCAGGGGGACAGGCTTTAGCTACAATGAGCAGTTCTTC.

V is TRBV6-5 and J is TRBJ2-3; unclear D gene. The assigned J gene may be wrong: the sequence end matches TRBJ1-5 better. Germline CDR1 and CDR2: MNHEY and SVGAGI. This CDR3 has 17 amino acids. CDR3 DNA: TGTGCCAGCAGTTACTCCGCTAGCGGGAGATTCACAGATACGCAGCATTTT. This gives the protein CASSYSASGRFTDTQHF.

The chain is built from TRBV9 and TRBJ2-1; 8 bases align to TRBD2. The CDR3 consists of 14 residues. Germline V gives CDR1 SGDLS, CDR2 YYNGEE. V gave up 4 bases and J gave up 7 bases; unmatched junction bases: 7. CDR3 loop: CASSLPPGGNEQFF. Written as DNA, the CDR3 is TGTGCCAGCAGCCTCCCGCCGGGAGGGAATGAGCAGTTCTTC.